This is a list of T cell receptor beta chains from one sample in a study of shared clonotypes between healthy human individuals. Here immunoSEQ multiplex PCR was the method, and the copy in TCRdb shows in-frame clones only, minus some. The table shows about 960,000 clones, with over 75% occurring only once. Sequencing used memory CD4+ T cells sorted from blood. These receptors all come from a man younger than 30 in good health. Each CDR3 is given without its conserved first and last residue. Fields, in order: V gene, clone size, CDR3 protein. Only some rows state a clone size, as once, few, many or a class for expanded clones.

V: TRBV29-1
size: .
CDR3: SVADRALRNEQF

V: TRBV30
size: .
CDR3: AWSVLAGAYNEQF

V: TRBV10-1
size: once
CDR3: ASSDSGLSYEQY

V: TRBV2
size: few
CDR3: ASSEGLLNYGYT

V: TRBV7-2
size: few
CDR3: ASSRTSGSSYEQY

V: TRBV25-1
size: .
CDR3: ASSPALPGDTQY

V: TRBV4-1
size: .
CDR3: ASSLGDEQY

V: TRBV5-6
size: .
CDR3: ASSRVAGLYNEQF

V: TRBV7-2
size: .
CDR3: ASSRSVSGETQY

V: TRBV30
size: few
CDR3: AWSEQTQY

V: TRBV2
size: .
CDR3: ASSEAPRGTGYT

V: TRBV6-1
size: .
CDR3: ASRQTGTGAYEQY

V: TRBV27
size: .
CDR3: ASSGQGRNEKLF

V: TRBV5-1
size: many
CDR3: ASSLGTAYGYT

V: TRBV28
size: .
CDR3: ASSLGQGYQPQH

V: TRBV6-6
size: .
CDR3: ASVIMGGNQPQH

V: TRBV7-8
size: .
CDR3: ASSLAVGRSNEQF

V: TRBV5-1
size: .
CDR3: ASSVDSPETQY

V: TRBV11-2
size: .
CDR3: ASSLGLAGRETQY

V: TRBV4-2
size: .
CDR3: ASSQDILAGGTGELF

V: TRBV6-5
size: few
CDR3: ASSYAQSTEAF

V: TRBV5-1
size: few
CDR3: ASSSIAGNTGELF

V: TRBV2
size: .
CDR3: ASSESSYGYT

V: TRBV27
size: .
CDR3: ASSHTGTPMVQF

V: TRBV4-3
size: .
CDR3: ASSRSNGGNTGELF

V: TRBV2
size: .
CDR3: ASSGEGSSQPQH

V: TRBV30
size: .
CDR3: AWSEMVVTGELF

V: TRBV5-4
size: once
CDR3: ASSLDLGWGYEQY

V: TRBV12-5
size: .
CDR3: ASGLSLGGEQF

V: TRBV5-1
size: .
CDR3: ASRSEGETQY

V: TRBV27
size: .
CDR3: ASSFQGGTTGELF